Reported below is one T cell receptor (beta chain). The antigen it recognizes is unknown. It has no much larger one-base neighbor in the sample; base qualities were not kept. In the germline V gene, CDR1 corresponds to SGHRS and CDR2 to YFSETQ. The CDR3, cysteine through phenylalanine, is 14 amino acids long. Only CDR3 DNA is held: 42 bases, read in frame from base 1. For this chain, trimming is 4 bases at the V end and 3 bases at the J end, and the number of junction bases without a gene match is 3. Receptor amplification or capture employed the immunoSEQ multiplex PCR assay. TCRdb took over this immuneACCESS table, retaining in-frame rearrangements with V and J assigned. Such tables are incomplete; in checked studies, under half of the missing clones stem from an unresolved V gene, and the remainder is unexplained. The sample table records around 68,000 clones; 90% of these occur just once. The ten largest make up roughly 1.5% of the sample.

The data are from a study of T cell changes during pregnancy in multiple sclerosis (dated by TCRdb to between 2017 and 2020). About the investigation overall: The study looked at changes in the T cell repertoire across pregnancy in women with multiple sclerosis.

Here the sequenced sample was peripheral blood, taken in the third trimester of pregnancy. The chain uses TRBV5-1 and TRBJ2-7; a stretch of 11 junction bases matches TRBD2. The TCR originated in a female donor with multiple sclerosis, enrolled in a pregnancy study. Here is the DNA: TGCGCCAGCAGCAAGACTAGCGGGGTCTACGAGCAGTACTTC. This codes for CASSKTSGVYEQYF. The full variable domain, with segments outside the CDR3 supplied by the reference TRBV5-1 and TRBJ2-7 proteins, appears as KAGVTQTPRYLIKTRGQQVTLSCSPISGHRSVSWYQQTPGQGLQFLFEYFSETQRNKGNFPGRFSGRQFSNSRSEMNVSTLELGDSALYLCASSKTSGVYEQYFGPGTRLTVT.